Sequencing of this T cell receptor beta chain was carried out in a study of T cells in Graves' hyperthyroidism and ophthalmopathy (dated by TCRdb to between 2018 and 2021). Background for the entire study: Peripheral blood was collected at initial diagnosis, before any treatment. To identify distinguishing TCR V-J signatures, a discovery cohort of 90 to 100 patients was used, comprising 40 to 45 with Graves' ophthalmopathy and 55 to 65 with stable Graves' hyperthyroidism. An independent validation cohort of some 18 hyperthyroidism patients and approximately 15 patients who later progressed to ophthalmopathy tested prospective prediction of ophthalmopathy. The 75 to 100 discovery patients were randomly divided into training and test sets at a 7:3 ratio. The study also compared thyroid tissue and blood T-cell repertoires from over 5 Graves' hyperthyroidism patients. Once sampling was done, hyperthyroidism patients were given methimazole at a starting dose of 30 mg daily, whereas ophthalmopathy patients were given high-dose intravenous methylprednisolone. According to the paper, TCR Vbeta CDR3 sequencing was carried out on approximately 140 peripheral blood samples, which came from 40 to 45 ophthalmopathy, around 74 hyperthyroidism and some 17 progressor patients.

CDR1 and CDR2 are drawn from the germline V gene: MRHNA, SNTAGT. Relative to germline, V is 1 base shorter and J is 2 bases shorter, with 11 bases between their ends. The CDR3 holds 15 amino acids from the cysteine to the phenylalanine. Just the 45-base CDR3 DNA is kept, in frame starting at base 1. Beyond this particular receptor, the publication reports: Sample size was not statistically predetermined, and investigators were not blinded to group allocation. A 13 V-J signature model separated ophthalmopathy from stable hyperthyroidism, with 87.88% sensitivity and roughly 81% specificity in cross-validation and 80%/75% in testing. During validation, the model predicted progression to ophthalmopathy a median of about 6.5 months ahead of onset, with around 65% sensitivity and less than 85% specificity. Blood samples also contained most of the expanded thyroid clonotypes (frequency above 0.001), which suggests that blood repertoires may reflect thyroid immune responses.

For this clonotype: This receptor's antigen is unknown. No qualities accompany the bases; no much larger clone lies one base away.

The TCR beta CDR3 regions were amplified from the RNA transcripts. A first-round RT-PCR of the TCR CDR3 used the HTBI primer set with the Qiagen OneStep RT-PCR kit. The libraries were constructed in a second round of multiplex PCR and then size-selected and purified. The libraries were sequenced on an Illumina HiSeq2000 using paired-end 100 bp reads. The authors processed their data as follows. SOAPnuke was used to process the raw data, with reads discarded if the reads contained adapters or uncalled bases, had a mean Phred below 15, or lacked an exact constant-primer or identifier match. High-quality paired reads were merged using COPE v1.2.5, and each unique nucleotide sequence was defined as a clonotype. MiTCR v1.1 was used to align clonotypes to the IMGT TRBV, TRBD and TRBJ reference segments. Analysis was restricted to V-J combinations with a frequency above 0.0001, which covered roughly 99% of repertoires. A TCS score was defined as the ratio of F50 (clonal expansion) to E x V (chaos), with BLOSUM62-based TCRdist applied between CDR3 peptides within each V-J. Welch's t-statistics and random forest reduced roughly 500 V-J features to 13, which were used in a naive Bayes classifier (R e1071). TCRdb trimmed the raw reads at Q25, called clones with MiXCR and kept productive beta chains. Identical CDR3 protein sequences are pooled into one entry, listed with their most common genes and DNA. TCRdb's processing, not the authors', yielded these V and J calls. The sample has under 350,000 distinct CDR3 sequences on record, less than 30% of them singletons. The ten largest account for roughly a quarter of the sample.

Hyperthyroidism patients were newly diagnosed, had a disease duration of under 2 months, and were aged 18 to 65 years. Exclusion was applied to patients with uncontrolled infections, other autoimmune diseases, pregnancy or lactation. Diagnoses were based on clinical symptoms, serum thyroxine and TRAb, thyroid ultrasound and orbital computed tomography. For progressor patients, blood was drawn at the first diagnosis of hyperthyroidism, before any ophthalmopathy symptoms had appeared. Ficoll-Paque density gradient centrifugation was used to isolate PBMCs from 9.5 to 10 ml of fresh peripheral blood. Patients classed as progressors first received a Graves' hyperthyroidism diagnosis and then went on to develop ophthalmopathy during follow-up. Trizol reagent was used to extract total RNA, and RNA quality was then checked on an Agilent 2100 Bioanalyzer.

Sample: blood. The receptor comes from a man aged 40-55 years with Graves' hyperthyroidism that later progressed to Graves' ophthalmopathy. Here the chain combines TRBV6-4 and TRBJ2-5; a confident D gene designation cannot be given. The DNA sequence is TGTGCCAGCAGTGACTACAGCGAGACTCAAGAGACCCAGTACTTC. Translated, this gives CASSDYSETQETQYF.